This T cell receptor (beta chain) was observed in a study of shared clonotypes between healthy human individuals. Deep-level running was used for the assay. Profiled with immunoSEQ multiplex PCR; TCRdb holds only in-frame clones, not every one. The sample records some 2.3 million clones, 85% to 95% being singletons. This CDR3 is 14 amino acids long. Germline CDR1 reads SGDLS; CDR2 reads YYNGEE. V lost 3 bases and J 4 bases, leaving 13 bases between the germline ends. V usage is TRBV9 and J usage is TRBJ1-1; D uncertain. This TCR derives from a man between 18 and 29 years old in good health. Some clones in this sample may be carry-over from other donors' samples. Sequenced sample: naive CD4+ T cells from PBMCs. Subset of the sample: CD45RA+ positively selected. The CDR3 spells CASSAWTVTTEAFF. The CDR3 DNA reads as TGTGCCAGCAGCGCCTGGACCGTGACCACTGAAGCTTTCTTT.